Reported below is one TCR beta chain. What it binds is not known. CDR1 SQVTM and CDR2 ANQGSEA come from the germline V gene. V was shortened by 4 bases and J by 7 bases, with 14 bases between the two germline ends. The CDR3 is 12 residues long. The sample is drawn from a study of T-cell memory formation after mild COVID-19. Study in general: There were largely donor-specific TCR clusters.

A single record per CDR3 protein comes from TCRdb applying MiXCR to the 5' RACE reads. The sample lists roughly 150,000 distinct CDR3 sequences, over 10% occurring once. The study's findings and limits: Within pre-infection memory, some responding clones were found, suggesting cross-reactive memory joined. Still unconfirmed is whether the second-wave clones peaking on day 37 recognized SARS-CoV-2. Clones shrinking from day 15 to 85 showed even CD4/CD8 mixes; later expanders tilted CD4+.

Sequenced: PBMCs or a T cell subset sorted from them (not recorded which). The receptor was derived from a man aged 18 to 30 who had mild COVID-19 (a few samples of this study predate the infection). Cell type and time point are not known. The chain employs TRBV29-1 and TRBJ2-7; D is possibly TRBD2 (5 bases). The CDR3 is CSVGVPSGEQYV. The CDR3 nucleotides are TGCAGCGTTGGGGTACCCTCGGGGGAGCAGTACGTC.